This TCR beta chain derives from a study of blood T cell repertoires in COVID-19. Across the whole study: Collection of acute and convalescent COVID-19 samples took place in the United States, Italy and Spain. In each case, the material was cDNA or gDNA derived from T cells, B-cell-depleted T cells, or PBMCs.

Methods used by the authors: Reference gene primer amplification in the assay estimated nucleated cell counts. Generated by immunoSEQ multiplex PCR, the TCRdb table keeps only in-frame clones and is missing some. Clone size and the V and J calls come from that table; the DNA yielded D and trimming. The data hold some 180,000 clones, with 75% to 80% observed a single time. Germline values: CDR1 MRHNA, CDR2 SNTAGT. V lost 7 bases to trimming and J lost 5 bases; unmatched junction nucleotides: 14. CDR3 size: 17 residues. The sequence came from a woman between 45 and 65 years old with active or convalescent COVID-19. Source material: peripheral blood. The chain joins TRBV6-4 to TRBJ1-5, with 10 bases aligning to TRBD1. The CDR3 here is CASNQGQGEVVHQPQHF. CDR3 nucleotide sequence: TGTGCCAGCAACCAAGGACAGGGGGAGGTTGTTCATCAGCCCCAGCATTTT.